The 9 T cell receptor beta chains below come from one sample, sequenced in a study of shared clonotypes between healthy human individuals. Sequenced by immunoSEQ multiplex PCR; TCRdb stores in-frame clones only, minus some. The data contain under 850,000 clones, just under 75% of them singletons. Source material: memory CD4+ T cells sorted from blood. Subset specified: CD45RA-negative fraction. The receptors here all came from a woman aged 30 to 39 in good health.

The chain links TRBV5-1 to TRBJ1-4; D is perhaps TRBD1 (6 bases). Deletions cut 6 bases from V and 0 bases from J, with 9 bases between. The V gene's germline CDR1 is SGHRS and CDR2 YFSETQ. The CDR3 consists of 14 residues. This CDR3 reads CASKTGSTNEKLFF. In nucleotides, the CDR3 is TGCGCCAGCAAGACAGGCTCAACTAATGAAAAACTGTTTTTT. The full variable domain, its missing parts supplied by reference TRBV5-1 and TRBJ1-4, is KAGVTQTPRYLIKTRGQQVTLSCSPISGHRSVSWYQQTPGQGLQFLFEYFSETQRNKGNFPGRFSGRQFSNSRSEMNVSTLELGDSALYLCASKTGSTNEKLFFGSGTQLSVL.

V and J are TRBV15 and TRBJ2-7; 8 bases are a match to TRBD2. Trimming at V came to 2 bases and at J to 4 bases, leaving 10 bases not matched to a gene. This CDR3 region has 16 residues. From germline, CDR1 is LNHNV and CDR2 YYDKDF (reference sequence). CDR3 sequence: CATSRRPGTSSYEQYF. CDR3 coding DNA: TGTGCCACCAGCAGAAGACCCGGGACTAGTTCTTACGAGCAGTACTTC.

This clone was seen a handful of times. The chain uses TRBV19 and TRBJ1-5, with D unresolved. The CDR3 contains 15 residues. Germline loops: CDR1 LNHDA, CDR2 SQIVND (reference sequence). The ends were cut back, 5 bases at V and 0 bases at J, with 11 bases in the middle. The CDR3 bases are TGTGCCAGTAGTTCACAGAGGCATAGCAATCAGCCCCAGCATTTT. This sequence encodes CASSSQRHSNQPQHF.

This chain joins TRBV5-1 and TRBJ1-1; 9 bases agree with TRBD1. With V trimmed by 8 bases and J by 1 base, 6 bases remained unmatched. The CDR3 sequence is 14 residues long. Germline V gene sequence: CDR1 SGHRS, CDR2 YFSETQ. The DNA of the CDR3 is TGCGCCAGTAAACAGGGGGCGGAGAACACTGAAGCTTTCTTT. This sequence encodes CASKQGAENTEAFF.

The V gene is TRBV5-4, the J gene TRBJ2-2, with unresolved D. V was trimmed by 0 bases and J by 5 bases, leaving 8 bases between them. The germline CDR1 and CDR2 sequences are SGHNT and YYREEE (reference sequence). The CDR3 extends over 14 amino acids. The chain's CDR3 is CASSLGPRTGELFF. CDR3 DNA sequence: TGTGCCAGCAGCTTGGGTCCGAGGACCGGGGAGCTGTTTTTT.

The V and J genes are TRBV27 and TRBJ2-7; possibly TRBD1 or TRBD2 for D (5 bases each). Germline assignment: CDR1 MNHEY and CDR2 SMNVEV (reference sequence). The germline V and J ends were trimmed by 3 bases and 5 bases, with 17 bases remaining between them. This CDR3 is 15 amino acids long. The CDR3 nucleotides read TGTGCCAGCAGTTTCCAGGGACCCGGACGGCACGAGCAGTACTTC. It is translated as CASSFQGPGRHEQYF.

This sequence joins TRBV7-9 and TRBJ2-4; 9 nucleotides align to TRBD2. V lost 5 bases and J lost 5; bases outside the gene matches: 7. The CDR3 is made up of 15 amino acids. Germline loops: CDR1 SEHNR, CDR2 FQNEAQ (reference sequence). The CDR3 nucleotides read TGTGCCAGCAGCGCCCGGACTAGCGTCGAAAACATTCAGTACTTC. Its translation: CASSARTSVENIQYF.

This chain's CDR3 is CASSLAWSTDTQYF. DNA for the CDR3: TGTGCCAGCAGCTTAGCTTGGAGCACAGATACGCAGTATTTT. The chain has TRBV11-2 and TRBJ2-3, with D unresolved. This CDR3 is 14 amino acids long. Trimming shortened V by 1 base and J by 0 bases, and 5 bases separated the two germline ends. Per the germline V gene, CDR1 is SGHAT and CDR2 is FQNNGV.

The chain carries TRBV5-8 and TRBJ1-4, with D tentatively TRBD1 (5 bases). The V gene lost 0 bases and the J gene lost 7 bases, with 19 bases spanning the gap. The CDR3 sequence is 17 residues long. The V gene's germline CDR1 is SGHTS and CDR2 YDEGEE. DNA of the CDR3: TGTGCCAGCAGCTTGGTGGAAGGGGTGGGCCAGTCTGAAAAACTGTTTTTT. This sequence encodes CASSLVEGVGQSEKLFF.